Each of the 21 T cell receptor beta chains below was sequenced from the same sample in a study of control samples from healthy donors and cancer patients. The repertoire was sequenced with immunoSEQ multiplex PCR; TCRdb's copy has only in-frame clones and lacks some. The sample records approximately 87,000 clones, roughly 91% being singletons. Material: blood. The source is a man between 50 and 59 years old in good health.

The V gene is TRBV25-1, the J gene TRBJ1-2; possibly TRBD1 for D (5 bases). Germline CDR1 and CDR2: MGHDK and SYGVNS. The CDR3 contains 13 residues. The ends were cut back, 2 bases at V and 2 bases at J, with 6 bases in the middle. Here the CDR3 DNA reads TGTGCCAGCAGTGAAGGACAAAACTATGGCTACACCTTC. It yields the protein CASSEGQNYGYTF.

The chain recombines TRBV25-1 with TRBJ1-4, with 7 nucleotides matching TRBD1. The length of the CDR3 is 16 residues. The germline gives CDR1 MGHDK, CDR2 SYGVNS. V trimming: 3 bases; J trimming: 0 bases; junction bases outside the gene matches: 4. CDR3 bases: TGTGCCAGCAGTGATGACAGGGTTCCAACTAATGAAAAACTGTTTTTT. This gives the protein CASSDDRVPTNEKLFF.

The rearrangement links TRBV20-1 to TRBJ2-1, with D unresolved. The CDR3 is made up of 15 amino acids. Per germline, CDR1 DFQATT and CDR2 SNEGSKA (reference sequence). The V gene lost 3 bases and the J gene lost 4 bases, with 16 bases spanning the gap. CDR3 sequence: CSASPQVGFYNEQFF. CDR3 nucleotide sequence: TGCAGTGCTAGTCCTCAAGTCGGCTTTTACAATGAGCAGTTCTTC.

This chain joins TRBV4-3 and TRBJ2-3; 8 bases line up with TRBD1. The CDR3 has 17 amino acids. Unmatched junction bases numbered 9, after V lost 4 bases and J lost 0 bases. From germline, CDR1 is LGHNA and CDR2 YSLEER. The CDR3 region is CASSLTLTGASTDTQYF. In nucleotides, the CDR3 is TGCGCCAGCAGCCTTACGCTGACAGGGGCGAGCACAGATACGCAGTATTTT.

The gene calls are TRBV7-2 and TRBJ2-7; D not certain. This CDR3 is built from 12 residues. Trimming removed 4 bases from V and 1 base from J, with 5 bases in between. The V gene's germline CDR1 is SGHTA and CDR2 FQGNSA. The CDR3 DNA reads TGTGCCAGCAGCTCCTTTTCCTACGAGCAGTACTTC. Its translation: CASSSFSYEQYF.

The chain uses TRBV7-2 and TRBJ2-6; a possible D gene is TRBD2 (5 bases). The germline V gene encodes CDR1 SGHTA and CDR2 FQGNSA. The CDR3 is made up of 16 amino acids. The germline V and J ends were trimmed by 3 bases and 3 bases, with 12 bases remaining between them. CDR3 amino acids: CASSLARVGGANVLTF. DNA for the CDR3: TGTGCCAGCAGCTTGGCGCGGGTAGGTGGGGCCAACGTCCTGACTTTC.

J is TRBJ1-2 and V is TRBV18; D perhaps matches TRBD1 (6 bases). The CDR3 has 15 amino acids. Germline V gives CDR1 KGHSH, CDR2 LQKENI. Trimming left V 2 bases short and J 5 bases short, with 15 bases between. Here the CDR3 reads CASSPATVQGYGYTF. CDR3 in DNA: TGTGCCAGCTCACCAGCTACGGTACAGGGTTATGGCTACACCTTC.

The J gene is TRBJ1-2, the V gene TRBV14; D is possibly TRBD1 (5 bases). V lost 4 bases and J 5 bases, leaving 17 bases between the germline ends. Germline assignment: CDR1 SGHDN and CDR2 FVKESK. The CDR3 loop spans 15 amino acids. CDR3 loop: CASSLDIHGKYGYTF. The CDR3 coding sequence is TGTGCCAGCAGCCTGGACATACACGGGAAGTATGGCTACACCTTC.

The chain has TRBV3-1 (or the pseudogene TRBV3-2) and TRBJ2-2; no firm D call. Trimming removed 1 base at V and 1 base at J, with 7 bases between. Germline V gives CDR1 LGHDT, CDR2 YNNKEL (reference sequence). The CDR3 length is 15 residues. The CDR3 reads CASSQGGRNTGELFF. As DNA, the CDR3 is TGTGCCAGCAGCCAAGGTGGACGGAACACCGGGGAGCTGTTTTTT.

The chain employs TRBV15 and TRBJ1-5; D ambiguous. Germline V CDR1 and CDR2: LNHNV, YYDKDF (reference sequence). This CDR3 region has 14 residues. Trimming removed 0 bases at V and 5 bases at J, with 8 bases between. CDR3: CATSRDPSDQPQHF. The CDR3 nucleotides read TGTGCCACCAGCAGAGATCCTTCAGATCAGCCCCAGCATTTT.

This clone appeared once. The chain joins TRBV6-6 to TRBJ1-1, with D possibly being TRBD1 (5 bases). The CDR3 runs 13 residues. With 6 bases removed from V and 1 base from J, the gap between germline ends came to 9 bases. Germline lookup yields CDR1 MNHNY and CDR2 SVGAGI (reference sequence). The CDR3 sequence: CASRTETNTEAFF. CDR3 bases: TGTGCCAGCAGGACAGAAACGAACACTGAAGCTTTCTTT.

V and J are TRBV2 and TRBJ2-6; D remains ambiguous. The CDR3 length is 14 residues. In germline, CDR1 is SNHLY, CDR2 FYNNEI. V gave up 3 bases and J gave up 0 bases, with 3 bases separating them. The CDR3 nucleotides read TGTGCCAGCAGTGAGGTCTCTGGGGCCAACGTCCTGACTTTC. Protein: CASSEVSGANVLTF.

The chain carries TRBV30 and TRBJ1-5, with D perhaps TRBD1 (5 bases). V lost 5 bases and J 3 bases, leaving 17 bases between the germline ends. CDR1 is GTSNPN, CDR2 SVGIG, per germline (reference sequence). The CDR3 is 15 amino acids. CDR3 protein: CAWGPRGSYNQPQHF. CDR3 sequence (DNA): TGTGCCTGGGGGCCTAGGGGATCATACAATCAGCCCCAGCATTTT.

Only one count was recorded for this clone. The chain uses TRBV18 and TRBJ1-1, with 7 bases that match TRBD1. After removal of 6 bases from V and 1 base from J, the junction contained 5 bases not matched to a gene. The CDR3 runs to 14 residues. Germline values: CDR1 KGHSH, CDR2 LQKENI. The CDR3, as DNA: TGTGCCAGCTCGTTCGGACAGGCGAACACTGAAGCTTTCTTT. This codes for CASSFGQANTEAFF.

The V and J genes are TRBV3-1 (or the pseudogene TRBV3-2) and TRBJ1-6, with D possibly being TRBD1 (5 bases). Germline V lookup: CDR1 LGHDT, CDR2 YNNKEL (reference sequence). There are 14 residues in the CDR3. The V and J ends lost 5 bases and 8 bases respectively, with 13 bases between them. CDR3 loop: CASSYKGRDSPLHF. The CDR3 region has the DNA TGTGCCAGCAGCTACAAGGGCAGGGATTCACCCCTCCACTTT.

The V call is TRBV18, the J call TRBJ1-1, with D unclear. CDR3 length equals 13 residues. The V and J ends lost 3 bases and 1 base respectively, with 6 bases between them. Germline assignment: CDR1 KGHSH and CDR2 LQKENI. The CDR3 region is CASSPKANTEAFF. The CDR3 bases are TGTGCCAGCTCACCTAAGGCGAACACTGAAGCTTTCTTT.

The chain employs TRBV30 and TRBJ2-4; a possible D gene is TRBD2 (5 bases). The CDR3 consists of 15 residues. V lost 1 base, J lost 3 bases, and 13 bases lay in between. Germline assignment: CDR1 GTSNPN and CDR2 SVGIG (reference sequence). CDR3 sequence: CAWSARAWGKNIQYF. Here the CDR3 DNA reads TGTGCCTGGAGTGCGCGGGCATGGGGCAAAAACATTCAGTACTTC.

This chain links TRBV11-2 with TRBJ2-7; either TRBD1 or TRBD2 may fit D (5 bases each). The V end lost 5 bases, the J end lost 5 bases, and 13 bases lay between the germline ends. The CDR3 has 13 amino acids. Germline CDR1 and CDR2: SGHAT and FQNNGV. Here the CDR3 DNA reads TGTGCCAGCAGCCCTGACAGCGGCCACGAGCAGTACTTC. It specifies CASSPDSGHEQYF.

The chain has TRBV10-3 and TRBJ1-5; 9 bases are shared with TRBD1. With V trimmed by 6 bases and J by 6 bases, 6 bases remained unmatched. Germline assignment: CDR1 ENHRY and CDR2 SYGVKD. The length of the CDR3 is 14 residues. The CDR3 bases are TGTGCCATCAGCCGGGACAGGGTAAGTCAGCCCCAGCATTTT. This gives the protein CAISRDRVSQPQHF.

In this sample, this clone turned up a few times. This sequence joins TRBV7-9 and TRBJ1-3, with D uncertain. The CDR3 length is 14 residues. Trimming took off 1 base at V and 0 bases at J, with 4 bases between the two ends. CDR1 and CDR2 from the germline V gene are SEHNR and FQNEAQ (reference sequence). CDR3 sequence (DNA): TGTGCCAGCAGCTTAGAAACCTCTGGAAACACCATATATTTT. Translated: CASSLETSGNTIYF.

This rearrangement joins TRBV27 to TRBJ1-5, with D unclear. The germline V gene has CDR1 MNHEY and CDR2 SMNVEV (reference sequence). Trimming removed 5 bases from V and 0 bases from J, with 5 bases in between. The CDR3 runs 13 residues. The CDR3 protein is CASSVNSNQPQHF. The CDR3 nucleotides are TGTGCCAGCAGTGTGAATAGCAATCAGCCCCAGCATTTT.